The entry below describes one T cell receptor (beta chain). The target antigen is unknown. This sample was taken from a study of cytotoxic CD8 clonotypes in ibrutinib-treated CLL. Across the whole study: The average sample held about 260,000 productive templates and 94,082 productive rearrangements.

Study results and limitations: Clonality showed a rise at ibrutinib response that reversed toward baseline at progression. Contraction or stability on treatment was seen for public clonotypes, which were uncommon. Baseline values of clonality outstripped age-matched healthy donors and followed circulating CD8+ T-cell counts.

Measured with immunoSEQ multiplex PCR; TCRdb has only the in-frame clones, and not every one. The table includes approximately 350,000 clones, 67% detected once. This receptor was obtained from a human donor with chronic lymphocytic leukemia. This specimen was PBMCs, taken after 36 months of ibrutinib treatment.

CDR3 protein: CASSNRDRGLETQYF. The CDR3 nucleotides are TGTGCCAGCTCAAACCGGGACAGGGGGTTGGAGACCCAGTACTTC. The V call is TRBV18, the J call TRBJ2-5; TRBD1 matches at 11 bases. This CDR3 is 15 amino acids long. CDR1 is KGHSH, CDR2 LQKENI, per germline. The trim removed 5 bases at V and 5 bases at J, leaving 7 bases unmatched.